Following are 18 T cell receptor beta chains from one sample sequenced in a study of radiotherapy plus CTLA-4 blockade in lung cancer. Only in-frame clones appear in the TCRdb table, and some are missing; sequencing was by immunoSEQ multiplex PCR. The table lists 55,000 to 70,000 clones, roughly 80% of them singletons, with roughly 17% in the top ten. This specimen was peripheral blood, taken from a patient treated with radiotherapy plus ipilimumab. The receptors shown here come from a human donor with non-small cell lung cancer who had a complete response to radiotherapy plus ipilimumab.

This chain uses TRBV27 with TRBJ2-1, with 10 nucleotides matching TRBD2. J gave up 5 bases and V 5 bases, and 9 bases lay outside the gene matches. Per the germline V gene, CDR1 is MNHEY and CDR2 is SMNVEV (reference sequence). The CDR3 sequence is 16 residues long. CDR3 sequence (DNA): TGTGCCAGCAGTCTCCTTACTAGCGGGACCCACAATGAGCAGTTCTTC. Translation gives CASSLLTSGTHNEQFF.

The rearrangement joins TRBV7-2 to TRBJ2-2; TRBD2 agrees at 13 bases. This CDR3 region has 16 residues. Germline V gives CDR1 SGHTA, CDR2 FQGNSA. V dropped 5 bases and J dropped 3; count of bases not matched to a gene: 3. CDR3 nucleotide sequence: TGTGCCAGCAGCACCGGACTAGCGGGAGACACCGGGGAGCTGTTTTTT. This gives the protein CASSTGLAGDTGELFF.

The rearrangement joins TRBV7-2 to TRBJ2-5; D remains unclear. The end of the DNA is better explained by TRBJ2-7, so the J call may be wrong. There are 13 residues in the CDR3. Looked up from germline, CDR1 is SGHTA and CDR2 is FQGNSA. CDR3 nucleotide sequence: TGTGCCAGCAGCTTCTCAGGATCCTACGAGCAGTACTTC. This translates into CASSFSGSYEQYF.

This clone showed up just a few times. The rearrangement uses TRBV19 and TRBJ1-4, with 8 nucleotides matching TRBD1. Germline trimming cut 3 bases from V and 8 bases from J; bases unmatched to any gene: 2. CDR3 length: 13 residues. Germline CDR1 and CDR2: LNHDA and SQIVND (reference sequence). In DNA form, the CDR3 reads TGTGCCAGTAGTATCCAGGGGGCCGAAAAACTGTTTTTT. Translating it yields CASSIQGAEKLFF. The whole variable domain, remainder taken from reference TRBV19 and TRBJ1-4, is DGGITQSPKYLFRKEGQNVTLSCEQNLNHDAMYWYRQDPGQGLRLIYYSQIVNDFQKGDIAEGYSVSREKKESFPLTVTSAQKNPTAFYLCASSIQGAEKLFFGSGTQLSVL.

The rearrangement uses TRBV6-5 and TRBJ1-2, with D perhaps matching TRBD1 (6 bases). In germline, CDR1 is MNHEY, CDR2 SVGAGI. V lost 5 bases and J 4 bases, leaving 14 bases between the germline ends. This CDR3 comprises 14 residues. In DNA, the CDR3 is TGTGCCAGCAGTCCCAGGGGAAGAGTCTATGGCTACACCTTC. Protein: CASSPRGRVYGYTF.

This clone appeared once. CDR3 region: CASSPRTGKKSDTQYF. DNA for the CDR3: TGTGCCAGCAGCCCCCGGACAGGGAAAAAATCAGATACGCAGTATTTT. The chain uses TRBV13 and TRBJ2-3; TRBD1 matches at 8 bases. Per germline, CDR1 PRHDT and CDR2 FYEKMQ (reference sequence). Trimming took 5 bases from V and 4 from J; bases not matched to a gene: 11. CDR3 size: 16 residues.

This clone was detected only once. CDR3 nucleotide sequence: TGCGCCAGCAGCTTGGCCGTAGCGGGGGTCGCCGGGGAGCTGTTTTTT. Protein sequence: CASSLAVAGVAGELFF. V is TRBV5-1 and J is TRBJ2-2; 9 bases map to TRBD2. Germline loops: CDR1 SGHRS, CDR2 YFSETQ. The V gene end was trimmed by 0 bases and the J gene end by 6 bases; junction bases not matched to a gene: 6. The CDR3 extends over 16 amino acids.

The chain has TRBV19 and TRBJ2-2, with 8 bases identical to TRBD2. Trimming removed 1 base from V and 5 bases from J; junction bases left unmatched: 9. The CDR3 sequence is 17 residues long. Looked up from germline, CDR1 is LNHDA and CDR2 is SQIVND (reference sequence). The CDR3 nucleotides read TGTGCCAGTAGTATAGCATCCGGGACTAGTAGGACCGGGGAGCTGTTTTTT. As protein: CASSIASGTSRTGELFF.

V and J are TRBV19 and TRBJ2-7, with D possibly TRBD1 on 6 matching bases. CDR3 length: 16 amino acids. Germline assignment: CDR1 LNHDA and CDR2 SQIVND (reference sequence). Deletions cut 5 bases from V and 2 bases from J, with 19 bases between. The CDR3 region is CASSPSAGDTTYEQYF. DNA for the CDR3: TGTGCCAGTAGTCCGAGCGCTGGGGACACAACCTACGAGCAGTACTTC. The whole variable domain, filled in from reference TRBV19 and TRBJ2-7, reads DGGITQSPKYLFRKEGQNVTLSCEQNLNHDAMYWYRQDPGQGLRLIYYSQIVNDFQKGDIAEGYSVSREKKESFPLTVTSAQKNPTAFYLCASSPSAGDTTYEQYFGPGTRLTVT.

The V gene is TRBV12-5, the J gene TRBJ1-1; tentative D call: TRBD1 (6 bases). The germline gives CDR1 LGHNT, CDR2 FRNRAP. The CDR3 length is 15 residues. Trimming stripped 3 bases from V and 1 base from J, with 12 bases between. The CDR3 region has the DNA TGTGCTAGTGGTTTAAGTGGACAGAGGAACACTGAAGCTTTCTTT. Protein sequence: CASGLSGQRNTEAFF.

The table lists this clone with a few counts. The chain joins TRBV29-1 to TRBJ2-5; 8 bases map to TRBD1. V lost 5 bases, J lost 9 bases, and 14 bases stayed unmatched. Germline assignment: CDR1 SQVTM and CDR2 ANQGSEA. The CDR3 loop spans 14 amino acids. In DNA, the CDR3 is TGCAGCGTTTCTCTCCCGGGACAGGAGATACCCCAGTACTTC. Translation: CSVSLPGQEIPQYF.

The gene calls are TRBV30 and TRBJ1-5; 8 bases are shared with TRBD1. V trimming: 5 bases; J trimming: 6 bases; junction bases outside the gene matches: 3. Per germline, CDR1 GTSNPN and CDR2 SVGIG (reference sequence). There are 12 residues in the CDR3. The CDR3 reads CAWGDRGQPQHF. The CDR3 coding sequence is TGTGCCTGGGGTGACAGGGGTCAGCCCCAGCATTTT.

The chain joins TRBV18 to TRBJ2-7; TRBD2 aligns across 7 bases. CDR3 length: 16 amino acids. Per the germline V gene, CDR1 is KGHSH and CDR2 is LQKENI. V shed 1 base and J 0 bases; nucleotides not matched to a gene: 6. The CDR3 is CASSPQASGISYEQYF. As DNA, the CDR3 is TGTGCCAGCTCACCACAAGCTAGCGGAATCTCCTACGAGCAGTACTTC.

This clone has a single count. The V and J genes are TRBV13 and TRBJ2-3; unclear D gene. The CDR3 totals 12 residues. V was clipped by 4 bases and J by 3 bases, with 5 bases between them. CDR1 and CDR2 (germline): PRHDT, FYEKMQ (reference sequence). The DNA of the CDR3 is TGTGCCAGCAGCTCCACTACAGATACGCAGTATTTT. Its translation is CASSSTTDTQYF.

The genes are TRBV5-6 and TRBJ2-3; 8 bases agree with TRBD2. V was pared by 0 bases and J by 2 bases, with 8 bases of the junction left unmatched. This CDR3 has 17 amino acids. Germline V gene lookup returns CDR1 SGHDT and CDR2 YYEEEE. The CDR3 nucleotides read TGTGCCAGCAGCTTGGAGGGTAGCGGGGCCTCCACAGATACGCAGTATTTT. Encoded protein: CASSLEGSGASTDTQYF.

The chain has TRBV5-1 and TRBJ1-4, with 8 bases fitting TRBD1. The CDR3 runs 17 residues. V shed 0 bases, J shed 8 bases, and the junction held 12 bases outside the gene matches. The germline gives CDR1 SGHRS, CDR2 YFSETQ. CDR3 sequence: CASSLESLGQGSEKLFF. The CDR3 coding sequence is TGCGCCAGCAGCTTGGAGTCCCTAGGACAGGGAAGCGAAAAACTGTTTTTT.

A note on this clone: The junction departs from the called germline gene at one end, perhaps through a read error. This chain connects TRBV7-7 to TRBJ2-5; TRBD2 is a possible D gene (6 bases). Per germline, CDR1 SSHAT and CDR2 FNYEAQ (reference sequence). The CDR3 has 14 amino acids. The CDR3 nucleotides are TGTGCTAGCAGCCCCGGGGACTTCCAAGAGACCCAGTACTTC. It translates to CASSPGDFQETQYF.

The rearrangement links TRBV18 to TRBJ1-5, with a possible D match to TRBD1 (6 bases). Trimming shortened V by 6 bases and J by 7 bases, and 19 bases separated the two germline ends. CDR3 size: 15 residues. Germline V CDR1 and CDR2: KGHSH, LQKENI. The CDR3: CASSPGRVQGQPQHF. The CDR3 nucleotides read TGTGCCAGCTCCCCCGGACGGGTGCAGGGGCAGCCCCAGCATTTT.